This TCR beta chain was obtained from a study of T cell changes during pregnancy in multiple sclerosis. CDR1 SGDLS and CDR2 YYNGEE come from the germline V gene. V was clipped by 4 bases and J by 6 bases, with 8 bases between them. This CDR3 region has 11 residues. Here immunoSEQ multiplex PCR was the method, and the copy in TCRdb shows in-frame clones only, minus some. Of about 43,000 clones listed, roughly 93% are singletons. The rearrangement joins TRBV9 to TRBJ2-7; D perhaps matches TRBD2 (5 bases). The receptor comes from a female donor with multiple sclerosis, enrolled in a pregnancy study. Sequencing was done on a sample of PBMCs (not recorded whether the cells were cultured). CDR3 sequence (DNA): TGTGCCAGCAGCCCTGGAGGCGAGCAGTACTTC. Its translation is CASSPGGEQYF.